The 23 T cell receptor beta chains given below trace back to one sample, sequenced in a study of cytomegalovirus exposure and HLA in healthy donors. 13 Jbeta primers and 60 Vbeta primers were used for the PCR. Assay: immunoSEQ multiplex PCR; the TCRdb copy retains only in-frame clones and omits some. Of around 120,000 clones listed, about 76% are singletons. Sample: PBMCs. These TCRs come from a man in his sixties in good health and CMV-seropositive.

A single count supports this clone. This chain uses TRBV18 with TRBJ2-7, with TRBD2 matching over 9 bases. Germline values: CDR1 KGHSH, CDR2 LQKENI. J gave up 5 bases and V 3 bases, and 8 bases lay outside the gene matches. The CDR3 runs 15 residues. CDR3 region: CASSPRLAEPHEQYF. CDR3 in DNA: TGTGCCAGCTCACCCAGACTAGCGGAGCCTCACGAGCAGTACTTC.

This clone was counted only a few times. J is TRBJ2-7 and V is TRBV18, with 8 bases matching TRBD1. The V gene end was trimmed by 2 bases and the J gene end by 7 bases; junction bases not matched to a gene: 16. Germline-derived CDR1 and CDR2 are KGHSH and LQKENI. The CDR3 is 17 residues long. CDR3 residues: CASSPTAASGQGGEQYF. The CDR3, as DNA: TGTGCCAGCTCACCAACCGCGGCCTCAGGACAGGGTGGGGAGCAGTACTTC.

In this sample, this clone turned up once. This rearrangement joins TRBV2 to TRBJ2-7; TRBD2 aligns across 13 bases. The germline V gene has CDR1 SNHLY and CDR2 FYNNEI. The CDR3 loop spans 15 amino acids. Trimming took 5 bases from V and 5 from J; bases not matched to a gene: 6. CDR3 sequence (DNA): TGTGCCAGCAGTCCGCCGGGACTAGCGGGAAACGAGCAGTACTTC. Translating it yields CASSPPGLAGNEQYF.

This clone has a handful of counts. At one end, the junction sequence differs from germline, possibly due to a read error. The chain links TRBV7-7 to TRBJ2-5; D uncertain. The CDR3 is 11 residues long. Germline loops: CDR1 SSHAT, CDR2 FNYEAQ (reference sequence). In DNA, the CDR3 is TGTGCTAGCACCATGAAAGCGTCCCAGTACTTC. Translated, it gives CASTMKASQYF.

V and J are TRBV5-4 and TRBJ1-5, with D tentatively TRBD1 (5 bases). Germline lookup yields CDR1 SGHNT and CDR2 YYREEE (reference sequence). The V gene lost 2 bases and the J gene lost 2 bases, with 11 bases spanning the gap. The CDR3 has 15 amino acids. CDR3 protein: CASSFQGGGNQPQHF. As DNA, the CDR3 is TGTGCCAGCAGCTTCCAGGGCGGTGGCAATCAGCCCCAGCATTTT.

The sample holds one count of this clone. The chain joins TRBV5-1 to TRBJ2-6; D is possibly TRBD1 (5 bases). CDR1 is SGHRS and CDR2 is YFSETQ in the germline V gene. V was clipped by 2 bases and J by 0 bases, with 6 bases between them. The CDR3 covers 15 residues. The CDR3 DNA reads TGCGCCAGCAGCTTACAGGTCTCTGGGGCCAACGTCCTGACTTTC. Translating it yields CASSLQVSGANVLTF.

The chain links TRBV27 to TRBJ1-3; 9 nucleotides line up with TRBD1. Germline V CDR1 and CDR2: MNHEY, SMNVEV (reference sequence). The length of the CDR3 is 15 residues. V gave up 6 bases and J gave up 4 bases; unmatched junction bases: 7. The CDR3 DNA reads as TGTGCCAGCAGGCCGGGACAGGGAAGAGGAAACACCATATATTTT. Its translation is CASRPGQGRGNTIYF.

This sequence joins TRBV5-1 and TRBJ1-4, with TRBD1 matching over 8 bases. The J segment lost 6 bases and the V segment lost 0 bases, leaving 10 bases of the junction unmatched. This CDR3 has 17 residues. From germline, CDR1 is SGHRS and CDR2 YFSETQ. The DNA of the CDR3 is TGCGCCAGCAGCTTGGGCCTGATGACAGGGGCTTATGAAAAACTGTTTTTT. It is translated as CASSLGLMTGAYEKLFF.

The gene calls are TRBV10-3 and TRBJ1-2; D may be TRBD1 (6 bases). Trimming removed 10 bases from V and 6 bases from J, with 21 bases in between. Germline loops: CDR1 ENHRY, CDR2 SYGVKD. The CDR3 extends over 14 amino acids. The CDR3 spells CATEPRGAEDGYTF. The CDR3 DNA reads as TGTGCCACCGAACCCCGGGGGGCAGAGGATGGCTACACCTTC.

The genes are TRBV6-1 and TRBJ1-3; D uncertain. The CDR3 contains 14 residues. In germline, CDR1 is MNHNS, CDR2 SASEGT. V lost 4 bases to trimming and J lost 5 bases, with 12 bases between them. CDR3 sequence reads: CASSVQSLRNTIYF. CDR3 sequence (DNA): TGTGCCAGCAGTGTCCAAAGTCTACGAAACACCATATATTTT.

V usage is TRBV5-6 and J usage is TRBJ1-5, with D uncertain. Germline assignment: CDR1 SGHDT and CDR2 YYEEEE. V lost 4 bases, J lost 0 bases, and 14 bases lay in between. The CDR3 is 16 amino acids. This CDR3 is CASSLGRELSNQPQHF. CDR3 in DNA: TGTGCCAGCAGCCTAGGCCGGGAACTTAGCAATCAGCCCCAGCATTTT.

The chain is built from TRBV29-1 and TRBJ2-1; no clear D. Germline-derived CDR1 and CDR2 are SQVTM and ANQGSEA. Trimming took 6 bases from V and 5 from J, leaving 5 bases between them. The CDR3 runs to 10 residues. DNA of the CDR3: TGCAGCGTGGCCCACAATGAGCAGTTCTTC. Translation: CSVAHNEQFF.

This chain connects TRBV27 to TRBJ2-2; TRBD1 agrees at 8 bases. The CDR3 runs 14 residues. CDR1 and CDR2 from the germline V gene are MNHEY and SMNVEV (reference sequence). J gave up 3 bases and V 7 bases, and 4 bases lay outside the gene matches. The CDR3 nucleotides are TGTGCCAGCAAGGACAGGGTAGACACCGGGGAGCTGTTTTTT. Its protein product is CASKDRVDTGELFF.

As regards this clone: This probably arose from a read error, given a far larger clone one base away. The chain carries TRBV9 and TRBJ2-7, with TRBD1 matching 8 bases. Germline values: CDR1 SGDLS, CDR2 YYNGEE. The CDR3 covers 16 residues. CDR3: CASSVEPTGGFYGQYF. The CDR3 DNA follows: TGTGCCAGCAGCGTAGAACCCACAGGGGGGTTCTACGGGCAGTACTTC.

The chain links TRBV19 to TRBJ2-1; TRBD2 agrees at 14 bases. The germline V gene has CDR1 LNHDA and CDR2 SQIVND (reference sequence). V shed 5 bases and J 13 bases; nucleotides not matched to a gene: 7. The CDR3 spans 14 residues. The CDR3 DNA is TGTGCCAGTAGTGGGAGACTAGCGGGGGGGTCACAGTTCTTC. It is translated as CASSGRLAGGSQFF.

This clone was observed a handful of times. This chain uses TRBV7-3 with TRBJ1-1, with D possibly being TRBD1 (5 bases). CDR3 length equals 15 residues. Germline V lookup: CDR1 SGHTA, CDR2 FQGTGA. V lost 1 base and J 4 bases, leaving 13 bases between the germline ends. The CDR3 nucleotides read TGTGCCAGCAGCTTAAACGGGGGTTGGGGCACTGAAGCTTTCTTT. Amino acid sequence: CASSLNGGWGTEAFF.

The rearrangement links TRBV20-1 to TRBJ1-2; D is unresolved. The CDR3 runs to 11 residues. Trimming left V 1 base short and J 3 bases short, with 3 bases between. CDR1 and CDR2 (germline): DFQATT, SNEGSKA (reference sequence). The CDR3 is CSARVDYGYTF. The CDR3 DNA is TGCAGTGCTAGAGTCGACTATGGCTACACCTTC.

This chain uses TRBV5-1 with TRBJ1-2, with 11 bases that match TRBD1. After removal of 4 bases from V and 8 bases from J, the junction contained 7 bases not matched to a gene. The CDR3 contains 14 residues. Per germline, CDR1 SGHRS and CDR2 YFSETQ. The CDR3 DNA is TGCGCCAGCAGCCGGGACAGGGGGGGACAGGGCTACACCTTC. Translating gives CASSRDRGGQGYTF.

The rearrangement joins TRBV21-1 to TRBJ2-1; no DNA check was done on the table's D call, TRBD2. TRBV21-1 is a recognized pseudogene. The CDR3 runs 17 residues. Here the CDR3 reads CASSKVASGGLYNEQFF. The CDR3 DNA is TGTGCCAGCAGCAAAGTGGCTAGCGGGGGTCTCTACAATGAGCAGTTCTTC.

The chain uses TRBV12-5 and TRBJ2-5; possibly TRBD1 for D (5 bases). TRBJ2-7 matches the DNA end more closely, so the J call is doubtful. This CDR3 is built from 13 residues. Germline CDR1 LGHNT, CDR2 FRNRAP. CDR3 bases: TGTGCTAGTGGATACGTGCAGGGCCCCGAGCAGTACTTC. Its protein product is CASGYVQGPEQYF.

A few counts support this clone. The chain has TRBV2 and TRBJ2-7; D may be TRBD2 (5 bases). The CDR3 is made up of 12 amino acids. Germline CDR1 is SNHLY and CDR2 is FYNNEI. V lost 7 bases, J lost 2 bases, and 9 bases lay in between. For the CDR3, the DNA is TGTGCCAGCACCGGGGAACCCTACGAGCAGTACTTC. As protein: CASTGEPYEQYF.

This sequence joins TRBV6-6 and TRBJ1-1; weak D call: TRBD1 (5 bases). V lost 4 bases and J lost 0, with 12 bases in between. The CDR3 extends over 15 amino acids. CDR1 and CDR2 from the germline V gene are MNHNY and SVGAGI (reference sequence). The CDR3 DNA sequence: TGTGCCAGCAGTTCCCCTGAGACAGTGAACACTGAAGCTTTCTTT. Residues: CASSSPETVNTEAFF.

The chain joins TRBV4-2 to TRBJ2-7, with TRBD2 identical over 12 bases. The CDR3 has 16 residues. Germline CDR1 is LGHNA and CDR2 is YNFKEQ. The V gene end was trimmed by 1 base and the J gene end by 4 bases; junction bases not matched to a gene: 5. Here the CDR3 reads CASSQGLAGEGYEQYF. In DNA, the CDR3 is TGTGCCAGCAGCCAAGGACTAGCGGGAGAGGGATACGAGCAGTACTTC.